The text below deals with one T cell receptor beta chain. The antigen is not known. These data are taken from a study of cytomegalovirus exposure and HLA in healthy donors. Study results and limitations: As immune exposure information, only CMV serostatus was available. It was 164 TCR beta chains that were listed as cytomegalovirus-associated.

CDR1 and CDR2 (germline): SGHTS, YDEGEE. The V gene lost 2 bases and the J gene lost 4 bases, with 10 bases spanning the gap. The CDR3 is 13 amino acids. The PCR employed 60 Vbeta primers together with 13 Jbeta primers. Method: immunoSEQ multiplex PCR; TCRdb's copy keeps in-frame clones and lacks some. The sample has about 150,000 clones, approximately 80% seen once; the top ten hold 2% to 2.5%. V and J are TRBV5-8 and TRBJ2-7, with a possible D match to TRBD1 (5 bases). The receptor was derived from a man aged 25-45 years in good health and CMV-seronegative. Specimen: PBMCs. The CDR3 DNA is TGTGCCAGCAGCTTTCGGACACGTTACGAGCAGTACTTC. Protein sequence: CASSFRTRYEQYF.